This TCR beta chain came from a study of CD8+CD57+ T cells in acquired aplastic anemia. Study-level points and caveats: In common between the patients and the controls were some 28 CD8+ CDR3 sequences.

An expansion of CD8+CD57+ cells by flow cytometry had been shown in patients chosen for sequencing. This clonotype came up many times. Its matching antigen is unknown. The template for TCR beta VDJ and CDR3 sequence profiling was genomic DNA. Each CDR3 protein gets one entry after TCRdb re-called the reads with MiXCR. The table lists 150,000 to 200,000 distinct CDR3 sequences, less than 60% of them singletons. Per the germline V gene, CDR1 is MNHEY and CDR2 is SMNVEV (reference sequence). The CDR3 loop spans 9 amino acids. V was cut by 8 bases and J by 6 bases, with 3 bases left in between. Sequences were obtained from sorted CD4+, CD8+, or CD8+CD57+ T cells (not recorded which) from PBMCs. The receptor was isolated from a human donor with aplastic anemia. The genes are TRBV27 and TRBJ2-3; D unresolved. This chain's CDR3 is CASGDTQYF. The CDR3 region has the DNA TGTGCCAGCGGGGATACGCAGTATTTT.